The T cell receptor beta chain under discussion was sequenced for a study of PD-1 blockade in mismatch repair-deficient tumors. V was shortened by 8 bases and J by 9 bases, with 13 bases between the two germline ends. The CDR3 sequence is 11 residues long. Germline values: CDR1 MNHEY, CDR2 SVGAGI. This table comes from immunoSEQ multiplex PCR, and its TCRdb copy is limited to in-frame clones, with some not included. The sample lists about 63,000 clones; more than 70% were seen once. The clonotype originates from an adult with mismatch repair-deficient cancer. The rearrangement joins TRBV6-5 to TRBJ2-5; either TRBD1 or TRBD2 may fit D (6 bases each). The source was peripheral blood, collected 52 weeks after starting pembrolizumab. The CDR3 DNA is TGTGCCAGCGTCCGAGGGGGGCCCCAGTACTTC. Translating gives CASVRGGPQYF.